This T cell receptor beta chain emerged from a study of cytomegalovirus exposure and HLA in healthy donors. General observations from the study: Among TCR beta chains, those listed as cytomegalovirus-associated numbered more than 150. It was assumed in the presence/absence analyses that sequencing depth was roughly uniform across donors. One cluster of highly shared sequence variants probably arose as a sequencing artifact.

The V segment lost 0 bases and the J segment 4 bases; nucleotides outside the gene matches: 9. The length of the CDR3 is 16 residues. Germline V gene lookup returns CDR1 SGHRS and CDR2 YFSETQ. A multiplex PCR was run with 60 Vbeta primers and 13 Jbeta primers. Generated by immunoSEQ multiplex PCR, the TCRdb table keeps only in-frame clones and is missing some. Of 65,000 or so clones in the sample, 62% were seen once. In regard to this clone: Its specificity is unknown.

The chain employs TRBV5-1 and TRBJ1-1; 7 bases fit TRBD1. The sequenced material came from PBMCs. The TCR comes from a man aged 25-45 years in good health and CMV-seronegative. CDR3 in amino acids: CASSLDEAGGSTEAFF. Written as DNA, the CDR3 is TGCGCCAGCAGCTTGGATGAGGCAGGGGGGAGCACTGAAGCTTTCTTT.